A single sample is the source of the 16 T cell receptor beta chains below, sequenced in a study of blood T cell repertoires in COVID-19. The repertoire was sequenced with immunoSEQ multiplex PCR; TCRdb's copy has only in-frame clones and lacks some. The data hold some 320,000 clones, with about nine tenths observed a single time. The sample consisted of PBMCs or T cells enriched from blood (not recorded which). The receptors originated from a man aged 60-69 years who had recovered from COVID-19.

V is TRBV6-2 or TRBV6-3 and J is TRBJ1-2; the D gene is possibly TRBD1 (5 bases). The germline CDR1 and CDR2 sequences are MNHEY and SVGEGT. This CDR3 spans 14 amino acids. Trimming removed 2 bases from V and 6 bases from J, with 13 bases in between. This CDR3 is CASSYRGSVHGYTF. CDR3 sequence (DNA): TGTGCCAGCAGTTACAGGGGATCCGTACATGGCTACACCTTC.

This clone was detected only a few times. The chain employs TRBV7-3 and TRBJ1-2, with D perhaps matching TRBD1 (6 bases). Trimming cost V 2 bases and J 6 bases, with 7 bases left between them. The CDR3 extends over 12 amino acids. Per germline, CDR1 SGHTA and CDR2 FQGTGA. DNA for the CDR3: TGTGCCAGCAGCTTATCAGGGGATGGCTACACCTTC. It yields the protein CASSLSGDGYTF.

This chain links TRBV5-4 with TRBJ2-2, with 7 bases aligning to TRBD1. Looked up from germline, CDR1 is SGHNT and CDR2 is YYREEE (reference sequence). The V segment lost 3 bases and the J segment 3 bases; nucleotides outside the gene matches: 5. The CDR3 runs 15 residues. In DNA, the CDR3 is TGTGCCAGCAGCTGGGCCGGGACAGACACCGGGGAGCTGTTTTTT. This sequence encodes CASSWAGTDTGELFF.

The chain carries TRBV10-3 and TRBJ1-2; 10 bases fit TRBD1. From germline, CDR1 is ENHRY and CDR2 SYGVKD. After removal of 4 bases from V and 0 bases from J, the junction contained 2 bases not matched to a gene. The CDR3 spans 15 residues. CDR3 coding DNA: TGTGCCATCAGTGGACAGGGGGCTCCTAACTATGGCTACACCTTC. It translates to CAISGQGAPNYGYTF.

The chain couples TRBV7-8 to TRBJ2-7; 8 bases align to TRBD2. The CDR3 is 15 residues long. V lost 3 bases, J lost 3 bases, and 7 bases stayed unmatched. Per germline, CDR1 SGHVS and CDR2 FQNEAQ. This CDR3 reads CASSFGGAGVYEQYF. CDR3 nucleotide sequence: TGTGCCAGCAGCTTTGGGGGAGCGGGAGTCTACGAGCAGTACTTC.

The rearrangement links TRBV13 to TRBJ1-6; 7 positions match TRBD1. Unmatched junction bases numbered 9, after V lost 2 bases and J lost 8 bases. Germline V gives CDR1 PRHDT, CDR2 FYEKMQ (reference sequence). CDR3 length equals 16 residues. The CDR3 spells CASSLWSRQGYSPLHF. CDR3 coding DNA: TGTGCCAGCAGCTTATGGAGCCGACAGGGTTATTCACCCCTCCACTTT.

The chain couples TRBV4-1 to TRBJ2-3; 10 bases line up with TRBD2. CDR1 is MGHRA and CDR2 is YSYEKL in the germline V gene. The ends lost 0 bases at V and 3 bases at J; junction bases unmatched: 3. This CDR3 contains 16 residues. DNA of the CDR3: TGCGCCAGCAGCCAAGAAGCGGGGGGGGTTACAGATACGCAGTATTTT. Its translation is CASSQEAGGVTDTQYF.

The chain has TRBV5-4 and TRBJ2-7, with 10 bases identical to TRBD2. The germline V gene has CDR1 SGHNT and CDR2 YYREEE (reference sequence). The CDR3 is 14 amino acids. V lost 3 bases, J lost 5 bases, and 5 bases stayed unmatched. The CDR3 here is CASSYSGTSDEQYF. In DNA form, the CDR3 reads TGTGCCAGCAGCTACTCCGGGACTAGCGACGAGCAGTACTTC.

The chain employs TRBV10-2 and TRBJ2-5; 10 nucleotides align to TRBD2. CDR3 size: 13 residues. The ends lost 6 bases at V and 12 bases at J; junction bases unmatched: 10. Germline V gene data show CDR1 as WSHSY and CDR2 as SAAADI. This CDR3 is CASSLQREGQEYF. The CDR3 region has the DNA TGCGCCAGCAGCCTCCAGCGGGAGGGCCAGGAGTACTTC.

The CDR3 DNA reads TGCGCCAGCAGCCAAGTTCTCAGCACTGAAGCTTTCTTT. As protein: CASSQVLSTEAFF. The rearrangement uses TRBV4-3 and TRBJ1-1; D is unresolved. Trimming cost V 1 base and J 4 bases, with 7 bases left between them. CDR3 length equals 13 residues. Germline V CDR1 and CDR2: LGHNA, YSLEER.

The J gene is TRBJ2-3, the V gene TRBV12-5, with 8 bases identical to TRBD2. Trimming at V came to 6 bases and at J to 5 bases, leaving 7 bases not matched to a gene. This CDR3 is 14 amino acids long. Germline-derived CDR1 and CDR2 are LGHNT and FRNRAP. The CDR3 reads CASGPSGGQDTQYF. As DNA, the CDR3 is TGTGCTAGTGGCCCATCGGGGGGGCAAGATACGCAGTATTTT.

The V gene is TRBV24-1, the J gene TRBJ2-5; 7 nucleotides agree with TRBD1. CDR1 KGHDR and CDR2 SFDVKD come from the germline V gene. V lost 4 bases, J lost 2 bases, and 6 bases stayed unmatched. The CDR3 extends over 15 amino acids. CDR3 bases: TGTGCCACCAGTGAGCCGCAGGGGGTTCAAGAGACCCAGTACTTC. Amino acids: CATSEPQGVQETQYF.

The gene calls are TRBV3-1 (or the pseudogene TRBV3-2) and TRBJ2-7, with D perhaps matching TRBD1 (5 bases). Germline CDR1 reads LGHDT; CDR2 reads YNNKEL (reference sequence). CDR3 size: 13 residues. V was trimmed by 6 bases and J by 6 bases, leaving 15 bases between them. The CDR3 coding sequence is TGTGCCAGCAGAGACCAGGGTAAAGGCGAGCAGTACTTC. Translated, it gives CASRDQGKGEQYF.

The gene calls are TRBV4-3 and TRBJ1-2; D might be TRBD1 (5 bases). The CDR3 loop spans 15 amino acids. V dropped 1 base and J dropped 4 bases, with 13 bases sitting between them. Germline lookup yields CDR1 LGHNA and CDR2 YSLEER. Here the CDR3 reads CASSQGLGEAYGYTF. The CDR3 DNA reads TGCGCCAGCAGCCAAGGCTTGGGGGAGGCCTATGGCTACACCTTC.

The chain couples TRBV27 to TRBJ1-5; D not certain. CDR3 length: 14 residues. Trimming took 2 bases from V and 7 from J, leaving 12 bases between them. Germline V lookup: CDR1 MNHEY, CDR2 SMNVEV (reference sequence). The CDR3 sequence: CASSLDGGPQPQHF. CDR3 DNA sequence: TGTGCCAGCAGTTTAGATGGAGGACCCCAGCCCCAGCATTTT.

V is TRBV7-2 and J is TRBJ1-3; D is ambiguous. Trimming removed 2 bases from V and 0 bases from J, with 17 bases in between. The CDR3 totals 18 residues. Per germline, CDR1 SGHTA and CDR2 FQGNSA. CDR3 region: CASSLYRWSGNSGNTIYF. CDR3 sequence (DNA): TGTGCCAGCAGCTTATATCGGTGGTCGGGTAACTCTGGAAACACCATATATTTT. Full variable domain (outside the CDR3, taken from reference TRBV7-2 and TRBJ1-3): GAGVSQSPSNKVTEKGKDVELRCDPISGHTALYWYRQSLGQGLEFLIYFQGNSAPDKSGLPSDRFSAERTGGSVSTLTIQRTQQEDSAVYLCASSLYRWSGNSGNTIYFGEGSWLTVV.